The 8 T cell receptor beta chains below all came from one sample that was sequenced in a study of T cell responses to AZD1222 COVID-19 vaccine. Using immunoSEQ multiplex PCR, the repertoire was profiled, and TCRdb retains in-frame clones only, with some absent. The sample holds almost 80,000 clones; approximately 86% are singletons and the top ten take 24%. The sample in question was peripheral blood, obtained on day 0 of AZD1222 vaccination. All receptors derive from an adult in good health.

CDR3 residues: CASSLGAYTEAFF. In nucleotides, the CDR3 is TGTGCCAGCTCCCTTGGGGCGTACACTGAAGCTTTCTTT. This chain links TRBV19 with TRBJ1-1, with D tentatively TRBD1 (5 bases). Trimming pared 9 bases from V and 3 bases from J, leaving 14 bases between. This CDR3 contains 13 residues. Germline assignment: CDR1 LNHDA and CDR2 SQIVND (reference sequence). Combining the CDR3 with reference TRBV19 and TRBJ1-1 gives the whole variable domain DGGITQSPKYLFRKEGQNVTLSCEQNLNHDAMYWYRQDPGQGLRLIYYSQIVNDFQKGDIAEGYSVSREKKESFPLTVTSAQKNPTAFYLCASSLGAYTEAFFGQGTRLTVV.

This clone was found a few times. This rearrangement joins TRBV12-3 or TRBV12-4 to TRBJ1-2; no reliable D call. The V and J ends lost 7 bases and 4 bases respectively, with 13 bases between them. The CDR3 sequence is 13 residues long. In DNA form, the CDR3 reads TGTGCCAGCACCCCGGGCGCCCTCTATGGCTACACCTTC. Translating it yields CASTPGALYGYTF.

The V and J genes are TRBV18 and TRBJ1-3, with 9 bases aligning to TRBD1. V shed 1 base, J shed 0 bases, and the junction held 1 base outside the gene matches. Germline CDR1 KGHSH, CDR2 LQKENI. The CDR3 consists of 16 residues. The CDR3, as DNA: TGTGCCAGCTCACCACGGGACAGGGACTCTGGAAACACCATATATTTT. Amino acids: CASSPRDRDSGNTIYF.

This clone has just a few counts. This chain joins TRBV6-5 and TRBJ1-1; 7 nucleotides line up with TRBD1. There are 12 residues in the CDR3. The V gene end was trimmed by 7 bases and the J gene end by 9 bases; junction bases not matched to a gene: 8. CDR1 and CDR2 from the germline V gene are MNHEY and SVGAGI. The CDR3 protein is CASTNDRDKAFF. The CDR3, as DNA: TGTGCCAGCACTAACGACAGGGACAAAGCTTTCTTT.

CDR3 sequence reads: CASSLLDERGASGNTIYF. The CDR3 coding sequence is TGTGCCAGCAGCCTCCTCGACGAGCGTGGAGCTTCTGGAAACACCATATATTTT. The gene calls are TRBV5-5 and TRBJ1-3, with unresolved D. The V and J ends lost 4 bases and 1 base respectively, with 21 bases between them. The CDR3 totals 18 residues. The germline gives CDR1 SGHKS, CDR2 YYEKEE (reference sequence).

The chain carries TRBV29-1 and TRBJ1-2; D is perhaps TRBD1 (5 bases). In germline, CDR1 is SQVTM, CDR2 ANQGSEA. Trimming stripped 7 bases from V and 6 bases from J, with 12 bases between. The CDR3 sequence is 11 residues long. CDR3 region: CSAEGRDGYTF. CDR3 DNA: TGCAGCGCCGAGGGGCGGGATGGCTACACCTTC.

The chain employs TRBV10-2 and TRBJ1-1; D is possibly TRBD1 (5 bases). The CDR3 is 14 amino acids. Trimming took 3 bases from V and 6 from J, leaving 14 bases between them. Germline loops: CDR1 WSHSY, CDR2 SAAADI. The CDR3 loop is CASSEPGMKSEAFF. DNA for the CDR3: TGCGCCAGCAGTGAACCAGGGATGAAATCTGAAGCTTTCTTT.

The chain has TRBV21-1 and TRBJ2-1; TRBD2 is the table's D call and was not checked against the DNA. TRBV21-1 is assigned pseudogene status. This CDR3 is built from 17 residues. CDR3 nucleotides: TGTGCCAGCAGCAAAGCGGGACTAGGAAGCTCCTACAATGAGCAGTTCTTC. Translated: CASSKAGLGSSYNEQFF.